This T cell receptor (beta chain) was retrieved from a study of human T cells and chemical hapten exposure. In the study overall: Upper-back patches of 0.01% DPC were read at 6 days.

CDR1 and CDR2 from the germline V gene are SGHVS and FQNEAQ. Deletions cut 7 bases from V and 6 bases from J, with 7 bases between. CDR3 size: 12 residues. One entry per CDR3 protein, called by TCRdb with MiXCR from the RACE reads. The sample records about 350,000 distinct CDR3 sequences, over 6% being singletons. Time point: patch test 2, 6 weeks after DPC sensitization. The treatment was: therapeutic diphenylcyclopropenone sensitization with weekly scalp DPC. From whole blood left unfractionated, total RNA was extracted. General study findings and limits: As patch test score rose, PT1 expanded TCR counts tended to rise as well. Expanded TCRs clustered into significantly more large CDR3 similarity groups than controls, the analysis revealed.

A note on this clonotype: The antigen is unknown.

This sequence joins TRBV7-8 and TRBJ1-6, with D hard to call. This sequence originates from a woman aged 18-29 years with alopecia areata. Some clones in this sample may be carry-over from other donors' samples. Sequences were derived from whole blood, sampled in connection with sensitization to the hapten diphenylcyclopropenone (DPC). CDR3 in DNA: TGTGCCAGCACCCCCCTTAATTCACCCCTCCACTTT. Protein product: CASTPLNSPLHF.